These T cell receptor beta chains were read from a single sample in a study of T cells expressing NK-cell markers. From the 5' RACE reads, TCRdb lists one entry per CDR3 protein and no DNA. This table holds some 440,000 distinct CDR3 sequences. The sample was blood T cells: a sorted CD56 or NKG2C T cell subset, CD4+ or CD8+ T cells, or bulk PBMC T cells (not recorded which). The source is a woman between 50 and 59 years old in good health. CDR3s include the opening cysteine and the closing phenylalanine or tryptophan. The order of the fields is V gene, J gene, CDR3 protein.

TRBV7-8	TRBJ2-7	CASSVRDRGTSYEQYF
TRBV12-3/TRBV12-4	TRBJ2-2	CASSRRDRGTGELFF
TRBV6-6	TRBJ2-2	CASSSRQVAGDLGELFF
TRBV7-2	TRBJ1-5	CASSLVMAQSSNQPQHF
TRBV6-2/TRBV6-3	TRBJ1-4	CASEPGRATNEKLFF
TRBV9	TRBJ2-7	CASSAGTSGGVKYF
TRBV6-5	TRBJ2-7	CASRKGVGPRYNEQYF
TRBV2	TRBJ1-4	CASLGQINEKLFF
TRBV2	TRBJ2-2	CASSVQLANTGELFF
TRBV12-3/TRBV12-4	TRBJ1-1	CASSLGPRQTNTEAFF
TRBV27	TRBJ2-2	CASSLKTGPGELFF
TRBV7-9	TRBJ2-1	CASSPGSHTGSSYNEQFF
TRBV12-3/TRBV12-4	TRBJ2-1	CAVAGGYNEQFF
TRBV19	TRBJ1-4	CASTMGQRTNEKLFF
TRBV2	TRBJ2-1	CASSDPFYNEQFF
TRBV5-1	TRBJ2-2	CASSFRTGTNTGELFF
TRBV12-3/TRBV12-4	TRBJ2-1	CASSLAGLAGGRGYYNEQFF
TRBV28	TRBJ2-3	CASSTRLAGGVTDTQYF
TRBV5-8	TRBJ2-1	CASSLNDRVEQFF
TRBV12-3/TRBV12-4	TRBJ1-3	CASSLYGSLYF
TRBV20-1	TRBJ2-3	CSARDGVGTGGGDTQYF
TRBV7-9	TRBJ2-3	CASSLRSSGSTDTQYF
TRBV20-1	TRBJ1-2	CSARARSFYGYTF
TRBV7-9	TRBJ2-7	CASSLTRLAGVVVGNEQYF
TRBV3-1	TRBJ1-2	CASSPGQTAGYTF
TRBV5-1	TRBJ2-1	CASSFPGTSENTPYNEQFF